This TCR beta chain originates from a study of cytomegalovirus exposure and HLA in healthy donors. Study overall: It was reported in a later analysis that the same platform had been used for the 90 to 150 validation repertoires as for the approximately 730 first-cohort repertoires. Study-wide points: The study listed approximately 170 cytomegalovirus-associated TCR beta chains. TCR clusters originating in the first cohort tended to co-occur in the roughly 130 validation repertoires, according to a later analysis.

Produced via immunoSEQ multiplex PCR; TCRdb's table is partial and in-frame only. The sample lists some 350,000 clones; 75% to 90% were seen once. This CDR3 has 13 amino acids. The V end was cut by 5 bases, the J end by 3 bases, with 8 bases between. CDR1 SNHLY and CDR2 FYNNEI come from the germline V gene. With respect to this clone: Its antigen is currently unknown.

This receptor was taken from a woman in her thirties in good health and CMV-seropositive. The gene calls are TRBV2 and TRBJ2-1; weak D call: TRBD2 (6 bases). Material: PBMCs. The CDR3 bases are TGTGCCAGCAGTCGGGAGAACTACAATGAGCAGTTCTTC. This gives the protein CASSRENYNEQFF.